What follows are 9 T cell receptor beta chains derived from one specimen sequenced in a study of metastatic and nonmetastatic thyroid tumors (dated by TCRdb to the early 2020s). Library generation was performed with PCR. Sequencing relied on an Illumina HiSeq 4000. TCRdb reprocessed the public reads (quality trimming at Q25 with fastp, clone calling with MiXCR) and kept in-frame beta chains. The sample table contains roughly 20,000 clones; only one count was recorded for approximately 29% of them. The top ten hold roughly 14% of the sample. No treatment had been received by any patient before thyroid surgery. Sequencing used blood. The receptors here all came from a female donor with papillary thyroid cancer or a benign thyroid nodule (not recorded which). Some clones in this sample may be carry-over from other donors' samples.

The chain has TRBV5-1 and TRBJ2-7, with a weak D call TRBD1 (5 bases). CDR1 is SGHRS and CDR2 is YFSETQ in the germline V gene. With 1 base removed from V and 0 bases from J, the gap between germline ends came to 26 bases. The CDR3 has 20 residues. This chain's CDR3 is CASSLSPIGRARVSSYEQYF. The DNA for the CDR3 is TGCGCCAGCAGCTTGTCCCCTATCGGCAGGGCTCGAGTGAGCTCCTACGAGCAGTACTTC.

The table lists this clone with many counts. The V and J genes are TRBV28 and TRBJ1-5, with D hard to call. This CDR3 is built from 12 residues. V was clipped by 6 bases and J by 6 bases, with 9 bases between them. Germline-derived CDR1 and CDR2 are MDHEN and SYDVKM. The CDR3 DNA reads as TGTGCCAGCAGCCAACTCGGTCAGCCCCAGCATTTT. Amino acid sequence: CASSQLGQPQHF. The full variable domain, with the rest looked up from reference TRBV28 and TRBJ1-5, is DVKVTQSSRYLVKRTGEKVFLECVQDMDHENMFWYRQDPGLGLRLIYFSYDVKMKEKGDIPEGYSVSREKKERFSLILESASTNQTSMYLCASSQLGQPQHFGDGTRLSIL.

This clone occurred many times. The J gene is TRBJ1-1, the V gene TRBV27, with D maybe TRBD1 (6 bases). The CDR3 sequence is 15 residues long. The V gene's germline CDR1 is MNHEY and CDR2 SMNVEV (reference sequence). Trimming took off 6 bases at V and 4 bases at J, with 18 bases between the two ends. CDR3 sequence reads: CASRTWTAWGTEAFF. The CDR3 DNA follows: TGTGCCAGCAGGACCTGGACAGCTTGGGGCACTGAAGCTTTCTTT.

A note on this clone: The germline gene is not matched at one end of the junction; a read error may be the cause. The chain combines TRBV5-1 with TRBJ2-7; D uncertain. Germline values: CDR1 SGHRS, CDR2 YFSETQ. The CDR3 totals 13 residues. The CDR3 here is CASSLEGSCEHYF. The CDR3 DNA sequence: TGCGCCAGCAGCTTGGAAGGCAGTTGTGAGCATTACTTC.

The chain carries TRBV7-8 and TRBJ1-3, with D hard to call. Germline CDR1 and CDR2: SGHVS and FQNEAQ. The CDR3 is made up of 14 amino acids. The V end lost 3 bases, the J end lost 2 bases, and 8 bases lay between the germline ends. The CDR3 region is CASSFYGAGNTIYF. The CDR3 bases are TGTGCCAGCAGCTTCTACGGTGCTGGAAACACCATATATTTT.

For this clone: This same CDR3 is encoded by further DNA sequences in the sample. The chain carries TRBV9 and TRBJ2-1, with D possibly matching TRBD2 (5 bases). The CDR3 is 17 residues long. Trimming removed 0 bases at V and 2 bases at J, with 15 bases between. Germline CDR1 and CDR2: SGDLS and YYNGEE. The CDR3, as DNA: TGTGCCAGCAGCGTAGACCCCACTAGTGGCACCTACAATGAGCAGTTCTTC. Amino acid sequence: CASSVDPTSGTYNEQFF.

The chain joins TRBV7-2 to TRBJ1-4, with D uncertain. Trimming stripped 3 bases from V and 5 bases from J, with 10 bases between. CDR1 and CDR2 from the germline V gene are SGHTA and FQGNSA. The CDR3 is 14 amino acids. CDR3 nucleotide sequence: TGTGCCAGCAGCTTTGGACGGGGAAATGAAAAACTGTTTTTT. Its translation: CASSFGRGNEKLFF.

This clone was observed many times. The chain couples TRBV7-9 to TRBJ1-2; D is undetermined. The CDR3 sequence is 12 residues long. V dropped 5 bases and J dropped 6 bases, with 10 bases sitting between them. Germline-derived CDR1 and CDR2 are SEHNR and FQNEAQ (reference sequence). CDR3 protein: CASSPGPHGYTF. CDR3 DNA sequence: TGTGCCAGCAGCCCCGGACCTCATGGCTACACCTTC.

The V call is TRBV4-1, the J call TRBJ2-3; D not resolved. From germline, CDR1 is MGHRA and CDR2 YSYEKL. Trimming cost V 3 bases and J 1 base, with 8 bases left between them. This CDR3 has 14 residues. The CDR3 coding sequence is TGCGCCAGCAGCCAGACGGTGGGCACAGATACGCAGTATTTT. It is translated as CASSQTVGTDTQYF.